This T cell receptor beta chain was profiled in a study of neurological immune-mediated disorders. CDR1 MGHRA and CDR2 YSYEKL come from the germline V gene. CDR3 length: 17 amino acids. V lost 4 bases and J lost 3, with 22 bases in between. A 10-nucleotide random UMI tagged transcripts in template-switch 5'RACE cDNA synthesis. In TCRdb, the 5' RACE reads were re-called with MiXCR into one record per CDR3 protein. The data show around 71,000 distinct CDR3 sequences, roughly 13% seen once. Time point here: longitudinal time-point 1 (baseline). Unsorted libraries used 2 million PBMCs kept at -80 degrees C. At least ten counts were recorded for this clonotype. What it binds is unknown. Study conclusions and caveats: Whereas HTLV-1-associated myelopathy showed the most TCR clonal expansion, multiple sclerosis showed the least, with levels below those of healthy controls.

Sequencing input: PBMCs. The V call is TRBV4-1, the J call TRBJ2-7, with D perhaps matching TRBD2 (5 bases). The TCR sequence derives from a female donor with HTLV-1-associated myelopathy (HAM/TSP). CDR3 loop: CASSPSGTGYRFYEQYF. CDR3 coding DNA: TGCGCCAGCAGCCCCTCCGGTACGGGATACCGGTTCTACGAGCAGTACTTC.